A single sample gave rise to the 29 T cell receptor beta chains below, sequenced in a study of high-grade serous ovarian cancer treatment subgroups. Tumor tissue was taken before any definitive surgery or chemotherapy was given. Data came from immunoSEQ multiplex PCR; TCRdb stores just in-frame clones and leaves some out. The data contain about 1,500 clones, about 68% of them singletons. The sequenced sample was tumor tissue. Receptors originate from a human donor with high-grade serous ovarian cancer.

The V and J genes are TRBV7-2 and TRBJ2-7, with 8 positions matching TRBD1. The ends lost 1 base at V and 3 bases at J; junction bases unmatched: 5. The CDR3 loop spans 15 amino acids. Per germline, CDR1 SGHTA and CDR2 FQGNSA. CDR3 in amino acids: CASSLGQGAVYEQYF. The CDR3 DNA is TGTGCCAGCAGCTTAGGGCAGGGGGCTGTCTACGAGCAGTACTTC.

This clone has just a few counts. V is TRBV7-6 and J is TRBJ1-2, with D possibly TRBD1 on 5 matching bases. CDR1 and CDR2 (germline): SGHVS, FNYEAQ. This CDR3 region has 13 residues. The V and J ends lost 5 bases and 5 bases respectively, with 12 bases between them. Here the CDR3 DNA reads TGTGCCAGCAGCCCAGGGACGGGATATGGCTACACCTTC. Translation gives CASSPGTGYGYTF.

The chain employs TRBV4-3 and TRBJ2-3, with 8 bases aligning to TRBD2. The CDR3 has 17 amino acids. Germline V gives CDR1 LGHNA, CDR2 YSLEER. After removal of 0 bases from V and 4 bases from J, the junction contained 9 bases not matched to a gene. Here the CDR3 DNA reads TGCGCCAGCAGCCAAGATCGACCGGGGGGGCCTTCAGATACGCAGTATTTT. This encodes CASSQDRPGGPSDTQYF.

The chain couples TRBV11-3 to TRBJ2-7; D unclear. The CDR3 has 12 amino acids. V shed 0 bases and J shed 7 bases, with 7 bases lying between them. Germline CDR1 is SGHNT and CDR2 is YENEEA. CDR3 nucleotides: TGTGCCAGCAGCTTAGATTTCAGGGAGCAGTACTTC. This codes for CASSLDFREQYF.

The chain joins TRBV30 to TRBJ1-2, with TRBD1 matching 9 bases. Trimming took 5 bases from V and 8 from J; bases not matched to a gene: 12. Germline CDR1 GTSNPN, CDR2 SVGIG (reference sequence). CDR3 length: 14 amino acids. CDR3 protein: CAWRPGQGGGGYTF. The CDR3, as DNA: TGTGCCTGGCGCCCGGGACAGGGCGGGGGAGGCTACACCTTC. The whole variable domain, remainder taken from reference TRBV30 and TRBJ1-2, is SQTIHQWPATLVQPVGSPLSLECTVEGTSNPNLYWYRQAAGRGLQLLFYSVGIGQISSEVPQNLSASRPQDRQFILSSKKLLLSDSGFYLCAWRPGQGGGGYTFGSGTRLTVV.

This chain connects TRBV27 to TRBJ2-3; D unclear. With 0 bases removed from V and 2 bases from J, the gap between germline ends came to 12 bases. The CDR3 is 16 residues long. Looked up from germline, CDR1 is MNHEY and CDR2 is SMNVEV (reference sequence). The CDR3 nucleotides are TGTGCCAGCAGTTTATCAGTTAGCCAATACACAGATACGCAGTATTTT. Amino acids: CASSLSVSQYTDTQYF.

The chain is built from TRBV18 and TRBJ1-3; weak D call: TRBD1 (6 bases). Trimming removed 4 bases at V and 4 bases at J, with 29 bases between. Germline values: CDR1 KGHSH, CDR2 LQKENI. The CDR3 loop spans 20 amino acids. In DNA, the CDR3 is TGTGCCAGCTCACTCAATCCGGGACACCAGTTCCCAGGCATCGGAAACACCATATATTTT. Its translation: CASSLNPGHQFPGIGNTIYF.

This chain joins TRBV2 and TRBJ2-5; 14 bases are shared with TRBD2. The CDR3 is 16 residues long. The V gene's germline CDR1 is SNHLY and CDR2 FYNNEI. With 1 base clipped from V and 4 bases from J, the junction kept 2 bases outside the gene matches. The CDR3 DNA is TGTGCCAGCAGTGAAGGACTAGCGGGGGGGCGAGAGACCCAGTACTTC. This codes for CASSEGLAGGRETQYF.

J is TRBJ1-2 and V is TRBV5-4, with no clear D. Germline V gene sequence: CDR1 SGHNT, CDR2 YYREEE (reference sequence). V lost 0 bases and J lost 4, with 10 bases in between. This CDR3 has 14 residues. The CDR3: CASSLGEWAYGYTF. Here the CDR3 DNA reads TGTGCCAGCAGCTTGGGGGAATGGGCCTATGGCTACACCTTC.

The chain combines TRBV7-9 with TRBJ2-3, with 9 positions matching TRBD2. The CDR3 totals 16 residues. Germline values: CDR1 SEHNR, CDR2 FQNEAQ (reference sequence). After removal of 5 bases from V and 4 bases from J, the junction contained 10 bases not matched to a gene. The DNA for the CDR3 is TGTGCCAGCAGCCAAAATAGCGGGAGTCTGGCAGATACGCAGTATTTT. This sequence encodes CASSQNSGSLADTQYF.

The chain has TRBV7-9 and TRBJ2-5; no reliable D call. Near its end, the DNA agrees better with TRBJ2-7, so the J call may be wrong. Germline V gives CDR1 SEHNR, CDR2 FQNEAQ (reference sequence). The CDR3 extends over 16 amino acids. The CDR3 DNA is TGTGCCAGCAGCTTTCCAGCAGCCCTCACTTCCTACGAGCAGTACTTC. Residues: CASSFPAALTSYEQYF.

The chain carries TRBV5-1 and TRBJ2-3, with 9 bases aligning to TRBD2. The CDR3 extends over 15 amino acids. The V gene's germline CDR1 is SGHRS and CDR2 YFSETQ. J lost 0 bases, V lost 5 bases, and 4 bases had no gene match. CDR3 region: CASSLTSGSTDTQYF. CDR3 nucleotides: TGCGCCAGCAGTCTAACTAGCGGGAGCACAGATACGCAGTATTTT.

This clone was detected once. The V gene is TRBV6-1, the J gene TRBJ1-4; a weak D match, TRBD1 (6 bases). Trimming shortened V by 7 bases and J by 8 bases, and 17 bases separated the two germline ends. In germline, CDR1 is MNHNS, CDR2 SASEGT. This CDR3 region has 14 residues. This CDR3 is CASMRGGSREKLFF. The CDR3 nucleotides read TGTGCCAGCATGAGGGGGGGGTCGCGAGAAAAACTGTTTTTT.

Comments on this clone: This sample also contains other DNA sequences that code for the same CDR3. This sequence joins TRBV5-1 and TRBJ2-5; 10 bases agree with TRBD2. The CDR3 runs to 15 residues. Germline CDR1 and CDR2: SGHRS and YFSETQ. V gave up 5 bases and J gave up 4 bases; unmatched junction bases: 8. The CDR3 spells CASSPSGGAGETQYF. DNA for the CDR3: TGCGCCAGCAGTCCCAGCGGGGGGGCCGGAGAGACCCAGTACTTC. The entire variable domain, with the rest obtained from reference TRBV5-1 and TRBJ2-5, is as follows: KAGVTQTPRYLIKTRGQQVTLSCSPISGHRSVSWYQQTPGQGLQFLFEYFSETQRNKGNFPGRFSGRQFSNSRSEMNVSTLELGDSALYLCASSPSGGAGETQYFGPGTRLLVL.

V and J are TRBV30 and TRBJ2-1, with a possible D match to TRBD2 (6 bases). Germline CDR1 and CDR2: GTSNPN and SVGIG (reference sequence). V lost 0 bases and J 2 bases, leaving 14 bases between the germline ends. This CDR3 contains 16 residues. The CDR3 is CAWSVLGRKPYNEQFF. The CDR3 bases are TGTGCCTGGAGTGTACTCGGGAGAAAGCCCTACAATGAGCAGTTCTTC.

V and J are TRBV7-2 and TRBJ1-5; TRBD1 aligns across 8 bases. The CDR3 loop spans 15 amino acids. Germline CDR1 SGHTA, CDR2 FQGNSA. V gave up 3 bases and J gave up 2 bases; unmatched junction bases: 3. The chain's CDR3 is CASSFAGGGNQPQHF. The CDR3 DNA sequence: TGTGCCAGCAGCTTCGCAGGGGGCGGCAATCAGCCCCAGCATTTT.

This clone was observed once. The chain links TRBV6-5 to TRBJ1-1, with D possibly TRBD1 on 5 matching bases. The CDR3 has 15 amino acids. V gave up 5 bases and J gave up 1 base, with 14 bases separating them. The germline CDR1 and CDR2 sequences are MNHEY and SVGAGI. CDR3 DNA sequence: TGTGCCAGCAGTCGCCGGGTGGGACCGAACACTGAAGCTTTCTTT. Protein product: CASSRRVGPNTEAFF.

In DNA form, the CDR3 reads TGCAGCGTTGAAACAGGGAGTAATGAAAAACTGTTTTTT. Translating it yields CSVETGSNEKLFF. The genes are TRBV29-1 and TRBJ1-4, with TRBD1 as a possible D gene (6 bases). Trimming shortened V by 2 bases and J by 4 bases, and 8 bases separated the two germline ends. The CDR3 has 13 residues. Germline assignment: CDR1 SQVTM and CDR2 ANQGSEA.

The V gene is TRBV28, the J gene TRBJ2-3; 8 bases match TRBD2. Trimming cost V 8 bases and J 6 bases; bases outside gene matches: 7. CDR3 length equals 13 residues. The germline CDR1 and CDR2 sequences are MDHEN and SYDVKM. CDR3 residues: CASESGGVDTQYF. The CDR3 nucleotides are TGTGCCAGCGAGTCGGGAGGGGTTGATACGCAGTATTTT. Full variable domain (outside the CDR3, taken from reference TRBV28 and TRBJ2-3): DVKVTQSSRYLVKRTGEKVFLECVQDMDHENMFWYRQDPGLGLRLIYFSYDVKMKEKGDIPEGYSVSREKKERFSLILESASTNQTSMYLCASESGGVDTQYFGPGTRLTVL.

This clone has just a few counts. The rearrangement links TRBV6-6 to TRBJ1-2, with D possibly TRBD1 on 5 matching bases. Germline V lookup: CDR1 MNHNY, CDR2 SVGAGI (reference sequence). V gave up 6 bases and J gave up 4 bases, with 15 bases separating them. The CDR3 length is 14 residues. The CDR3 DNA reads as TGTGCCAGCAGCCACACGACAGACGCCTATGGCTACACCTTC. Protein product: CASSHTTDAYGYTF.

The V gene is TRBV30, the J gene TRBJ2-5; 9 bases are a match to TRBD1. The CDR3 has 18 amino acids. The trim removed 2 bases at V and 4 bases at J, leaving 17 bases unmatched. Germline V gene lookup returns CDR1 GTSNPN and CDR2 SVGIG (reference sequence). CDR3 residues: CAWSSNRGRLTSRETQYF. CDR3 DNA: TGTGCCTGGAGTTCGAACAGGGGGCGGTTAACAAGTCGAGAGACCCAGTACTTC.

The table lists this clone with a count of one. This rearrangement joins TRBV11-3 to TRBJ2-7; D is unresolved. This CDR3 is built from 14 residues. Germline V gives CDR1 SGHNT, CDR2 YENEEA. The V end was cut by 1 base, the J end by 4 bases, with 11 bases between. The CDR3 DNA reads TGTGCCAGCAGCTTAGGCACTAACATGTACGAGCAGTACTTC. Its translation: CASSLGTNMYEQYF.

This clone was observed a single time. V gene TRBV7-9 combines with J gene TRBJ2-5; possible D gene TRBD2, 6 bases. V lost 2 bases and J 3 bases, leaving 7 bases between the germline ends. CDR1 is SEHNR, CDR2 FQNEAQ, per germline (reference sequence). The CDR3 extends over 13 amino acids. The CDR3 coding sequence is TGTGCCAGCAGCTTATGGGGGGAAGAGACCCAGTACTTC. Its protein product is CASSLWGEETQYF.

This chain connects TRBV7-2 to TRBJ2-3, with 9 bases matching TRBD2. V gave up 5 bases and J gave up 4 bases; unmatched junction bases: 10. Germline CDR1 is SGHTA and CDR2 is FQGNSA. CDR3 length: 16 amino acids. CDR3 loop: CASSPPLGGGADTQYF. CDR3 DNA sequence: TGTGCCAGCAGCCCCCCCCTGGGCGGGGGGGCAGATACGCAGTATTTT. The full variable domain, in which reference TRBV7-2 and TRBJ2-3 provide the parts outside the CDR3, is GAGVSQSPSNKVTEKGKDVELRCDPISGHTALYWYRQSLGQGLEFLIYFQGNSAPDKSGLPSDRFSAERTGGSVSTLTIQRTQQEDSAVYLCASSPPLGGGADTQYFGPGTRLTVL.

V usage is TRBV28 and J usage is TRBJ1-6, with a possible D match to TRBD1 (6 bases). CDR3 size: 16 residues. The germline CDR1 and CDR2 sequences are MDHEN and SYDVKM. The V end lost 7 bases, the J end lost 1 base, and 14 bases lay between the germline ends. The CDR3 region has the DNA TGTGCCAGCAATTCGGGACAACCTTCCTATAATTCACCCCTCCACTTT. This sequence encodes CASNSGQPSYNSPLHF.

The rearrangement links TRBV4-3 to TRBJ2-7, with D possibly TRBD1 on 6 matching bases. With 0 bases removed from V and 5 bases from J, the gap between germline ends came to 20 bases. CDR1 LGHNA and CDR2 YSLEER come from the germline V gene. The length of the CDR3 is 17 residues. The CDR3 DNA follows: TGCGCCAGCAGCCAAGATTTGGCGACAGGCCACGGGAACGAGCAGTACTTC. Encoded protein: CASSQDLATGHGNEQYF.

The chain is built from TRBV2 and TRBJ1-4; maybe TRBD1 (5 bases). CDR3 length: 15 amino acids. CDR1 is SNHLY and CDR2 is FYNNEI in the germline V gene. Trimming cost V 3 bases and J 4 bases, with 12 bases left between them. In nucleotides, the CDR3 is TGTGCCAGCAGTGACGGGGCAAGTTATAATGAAAAACTGTTTTTT. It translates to CASSDGASYNEKLFF.

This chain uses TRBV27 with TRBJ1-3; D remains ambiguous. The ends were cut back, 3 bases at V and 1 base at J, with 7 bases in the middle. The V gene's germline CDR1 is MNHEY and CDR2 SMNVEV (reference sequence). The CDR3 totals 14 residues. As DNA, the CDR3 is TGTGCCAGCAGTTTTAGCCCGTCTGGAAACACCATATATTTT. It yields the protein CASSFSPSGNTIYF.

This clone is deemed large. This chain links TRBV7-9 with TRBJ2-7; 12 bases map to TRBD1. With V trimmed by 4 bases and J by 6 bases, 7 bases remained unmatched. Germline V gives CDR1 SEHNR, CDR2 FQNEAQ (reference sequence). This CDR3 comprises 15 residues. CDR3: CASSWGGTGGAEQYF. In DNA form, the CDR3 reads TGTGCCAGCAGCTGGGGAGGGACAGGGGGCGCCGAGCAGTACTTC.